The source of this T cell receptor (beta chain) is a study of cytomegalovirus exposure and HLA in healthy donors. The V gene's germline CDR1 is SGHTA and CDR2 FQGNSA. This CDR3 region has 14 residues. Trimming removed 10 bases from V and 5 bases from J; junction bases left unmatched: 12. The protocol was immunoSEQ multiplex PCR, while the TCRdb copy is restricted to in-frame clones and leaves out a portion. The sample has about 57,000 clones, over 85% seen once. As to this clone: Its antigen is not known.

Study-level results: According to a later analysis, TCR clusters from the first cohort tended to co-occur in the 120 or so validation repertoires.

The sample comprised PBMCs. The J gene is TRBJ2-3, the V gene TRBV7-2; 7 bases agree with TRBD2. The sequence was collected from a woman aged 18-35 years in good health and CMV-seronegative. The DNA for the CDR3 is TGTGCCACCGAGGTGGGGGGAGGGGTAGATACGCAGTATTTT. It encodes CATEVGGGVDTQYF.